This passage covers 26 T cell receptor beta chains from one sample sequenced in a study of T cell responses to AZD1222 COVID-19 vaccine. The protocol was immunoSEQ multiplex PCR, while the TCRdb copy is restricted to in-frame clones and leaves out a portion. The sample has some 64,000 clones; over 70% are singletons. The sequences come from peripheral blood, collected on day 0 of AZD1222 vaccination. These receptors were obtained from an adult in good health.

This chain uses TRBV15 with TRBJ1-2; TRBD1 aligns across 7 bases. J gave up 6 bases and V 3 bases, and 7 bases lay outside the gene matches. The CDR3 covers 14 residues. From germline, CDR1 is LNHNV and CDR2 YYDKDF (reference sequence). DNA of the CDR3: TGTGCCACCAGCAGGCGAGTTACAGGGGATGGCTACACCTTC. Amino acid sequence: CATSRRVTGDGYTF.

The chain employs TRBV5-1 and TRBJ2-2, with TRBD2 matching over 8 bases. The CDR3 has 15 residues. Unmatched junction bases numbered 0, after V lost 1 base and J lost 1 base. CDR1 is SGHRS, CDR2 YFSETQ, per germline. CDR3 DNA: TGCGCCAGCAGCTTGCTAGCGGGGAACACCGGGGAGCTGTTTTTT. This codes for CASSLLAGNTGELFF.

There are many counts of this clone. The chain employs TRBV7-2 and TRBJ2-7; D gene uncertain. This CDR3 spans 15 amino acids. The germline CDR1 and CDR2 sequences are SGHTA and FQGNSA. Deletions cut 5 bases from V and 0 bases from J, with 14 bases between. The CDR3 DNA is TGTGCCAGCAGCGACTCGGGTTGGAGCTCCTACGAGCAGTACTTC. This encodes CASSDSGWSSYEQYF.

The genes are TRBV2 and TRBJ1-5; 7 bases align to TRBD1. Trimming at V came to 6 bases and at J to 8 bases, leaving 7 bases not matched to a gene. The CDR3 is made up of 13 amino acids. CDR1 is SNHLY, CDR2 FYNNEI, per germline. In DNA form, the CDR3 reads TGTGCCAGCAGCGGGGACAGCTTAGAGCCCCAGCATTTT. Protein product: CASSGDSLEPQHF.

The chain combines TRBV23-1 with TRBJ1-4; TRBD1 might be the D (6 bases). TRBV23-1 is identified as an open reading frame with a role that is uncertain. This CDR3 spans 15 amino acids. V shed 8 bases and J shed 4 bases, with 17 bases lying between them. The CDR3: CASCFRGLLNEKLFF. The CDR3 DNA reads TGCGCCAGCTGCTTCAGGGGTCTCCTTAATGAAAAACTGTTTTTT.

This clone was seen only once. The chain employs TRBV10-1 and TRBJ1-1; 9 positions match TRBD1. CDR1 and CDR2 (germline): WNHNN, SYGVQD (reference sequence). The CDR3 sequence is 14 residues long. V lost 0 bases to trimming and J lost 11 bases; unmatched junction nucleotides: 7. The CDR3 region is CASSESTGGASAFF. The CDR3 nucleotides are TGCGCCAGCAGTGAGTCGACAGGGGGTGCCAGCGCTTTCTTT.

This clone occurred once. V gene TRBV29-1 combines with J gene TRBJ2-3; 8 bases map to TRBD1. Trimming cost V 6 bases and J 0 bases; bases outside gene matches: 5. Germline assignment: CDR1 SQVTM and CDR2 ANQGSEA. This CDR3 is built from 14 residues. The CDR3 bases are TGCAGCGTGACTCGACAGGGGAGCACAGATACGCAGTATTTT. As protein: CSVTRQGSTDTQYF.

As to this clone: The same CDR3 also results from other DNA sequences found in this sample. This sequence joins TRBV19 and TRBJ1-1; D ambiguous. The V and J ends lost 0 bases and 1 base respectively, with 6 bases between them. Germline values: CDR1 LNHDA, CDR2 SQIVND (reference sequence). The CDR3 covers 14 residues. CDR3 nucleotide sequence: TGTGCCAGTAGTATAGACGGAGAGAACACTGAAGCTTTCTTT. Translation gives CASSIDGENTEAFF.

This clone was seen a handful of times. CDR3 region: CAISLRMSTEAFF. CDR3 nucleotides: TGTGCCATCTCCCTGCGGATGAGCACTGAAGCTTTCTTT. The chain links TRBV28 to TRBJ1-1; no clear D gene. V was shortened by 10 bases and J by 4 bases, with 16 bases between the two germline ends. The CDR3 totals 13 residues. Germline values: CDR1 MDHEN, CDR2 SYDVKM.

V is TRBV4-2 and J is TRBJ1-2, with TRBD1 matching 8 bases. V dropped 5 bases and J dropped 2; count of bases not matched to a gene: 4. The CDR3 extends over 14 amino acids. The V gene's germline CDR1 is LGHNA and CDR2 YNFKEQ. The CDR3: CASSGQGANYGYTF. CDR3 DNA: TGTGCCAGCAGCGGACAGGGTGCCAACTATGGCTACACCTTC.

The chain uses TRBV14 and TRBJ1-4; TRBD1 might be the D (6 bases). This CDR3 spans 16 amino acids. The V and J ends lost 0 bases and 7 bases respectively, with 15 bases between them. From germline, CDR1 is SGHDN and CDR2 FVKESK. The DNA for the CDR3 is TGTGCCAGCAGCCAAGATCGGTTGGCAGGGGTTGAAAAACTGTTTTTT. This encodes CASSQDRLAGVEKLFF. Full variable domain (rest looked up from reference TRBV14 and TRBJ1-4): EAGVTQFPSHSVIEKGQTVTLRCDPISGHDNLYWYRRVMGKEIKFLLHFVKESKQDESGMPNNRFLAERTGGTYSTLKVQPAELEDSGVYFCASSQDRLAGVEKLFFGSGTQLSVL.

The chain is built from TRBV12-5 and TRBJ2-7, with 10 bases matching TRBD1. The junction had 6 bases not matched to a gene; V was cut back by 7 bases and J by 6 bases. The germline V gene has CDR1 LGHNT and CDR2 FRNRAP. The CDR3 consists of 13 residues. The CDR3 sequence: CASVRTGGLEQYF. CDR3 bases: TGTGCTAGTGTGAGGACAGGGGGGCTCGAGCAGTACTTC.

The chain uses TRBV7-8 and TRBJ2-3; no firm D call. V was cut by 5 bases and J by 9 bases, with 15 bases left in between. The CDR3 spans 13 residues. CDR1 and CDR2 (germline): SGHVS, FQNEAQ. CDR3 residues: CASSLTPDPTQYF. Here the CDR3 DNA reads TGTGCCAGCAGCCTAACCCCTGACCCGACGCAGTATTTT.

This clone was picked up one time. The chain couples TRBV19 to TRBJ2-3; 10 nucleotides match TRBD2. V gave up 6 bases and J gave up 3 bases; unmatched junction bases: 3. CDR1 LNHDA and CDR2 SQIVND come from the germline V gene (reference sequence). The CDR3 contains 14 residues. The CDR3: CASRVLAGTDTQYF. DNA of the CDR3: TGTGCCAGTAGGGTACTAGCGGGGACAGATACGCAGTATTTT.

CDR3 residues: CASSLGSNSPLHF. The CDR3 region has the DNA TGTGCCAGCAGCTTGGGCAGTAATTCACCCCTCCACTTT. V usage is TRBV5-6 and J usage is TRBJ1-6; unclear D gene. The CDR3 is made up of 13 amino acids. The V end was cut by 0 bases, the J end by 6 bases, with 4 bases between. Germline assignment: CDR1 SGHDT and CDR2 YYEEEE.

This clone was detected ten times or more. The J gene is TRBJ2-2, the V gene TRBV5-4; D is perhaps TRBD1 (5 bases). The CDR3 spans 16 residues. Per the germline V gene, CDR1 is SGHNT and CDR2 is YYREEE (reference sequence). V lost 2 bases, J lost 4 bases, and 15 bases lay in between. The CDR3 nucleotides read TGTGCCAGCAGCTTACAAGGGGCGCGTGGCACCGGGGAGCTGTTTTTT. Translating gives CASSLQGARGTGELFF.

CDR3 DNA: TGTGCCAGCAGTTTTACGGGACAGGGGTCCTACGAGCAGTACTTC. Its translation: CASSFTGQGSYEQYF. The J gene is TRBJ2-7, the V gene TRBV27; 10 bases agree with TRBD1. CDR3 length: 15 residues. Germline V lookup: CDR1 MNHEY, CDR2 SMNVEV (reference sequence). Trimming removed 3 bases from V and 1 base from J; junction bases left unmatched: 3.

Details on this clone: Its ends do not fully match the called genes, so a read error is possible. The CDR3 spells CASSFGPGASEQFF. CDR3 bases: TGTGCTAGCAGCTTTGGCCCCGGAGCGAGTGAGCAGTTCTTC. The chain joins TRBV7-7 to TRBJ2-1, with no clear D. The germline CDR1 and CDR2 sequences are SSHAT and FNYEAQ (reference sequence). The CDR3 loop spans 14 amino acids. The variable domain in full, completed from reference TRBV7-7 and TRBJ2-1, reads GAGVSQSPRYKVTKRGQDVTLRCDPISSHATLYWYQQALGQGPEFLTYFNYEAQPDKSGLPSDRFSAERPEGSISTLTIQRTEQRDSAMYRCASSFGPGASEQFFGPGTRLTVL.

The chain links TRBV25-1 to TRBJ1-3, with no clear D. In germline, CDR1 is MGHDK, CDR2 SYGVNS. V lost 6 bases and J 11 bases, leaving 14 bases between the germline ends. The CDR3 loop spans 12 amino acids. CDR3 amino acids: CASSPAAQAIYF. DNA of the CDR3: TGTGCCAGCAGCCCAGCGGCTCAAGCCATATATTTT.

V is TRBV29-1 and J is TRBJ2-5; D is uncertain. This CDR3 has 11 residues. V was clipped by 0 bases and J by 7 bases, with 6 bases between them. From germline, CDR1 is SQVTM and CDR2 ANQGSEA. This chain's CDR3 is CSVEEALTQYF. Here the CDR3 DNA reads TGCAGCGTTGAAGAGGCCCTGACCCAGTACTTC. Based on the CDR3 plus reference TRBV29-1 and TRBJ2-5, the full variable domain is SAVISQKPSRDICQRGTSLTIQCQVDSQVTMMFWYRQQPGQSLTLIATANQGSEATYESGFVIDKFPISRPNLTFSTLTVSNMSPEDSSIYLCSVEEALTQYFGPGTRLLVL.

The rearrangement links TRBV15 to TRBJ1-5, with D hard to call. This CDR3 spans 15 amino acids. From germline, CDR1 is LNHNV and CDR2 YYDKDF (reference sequence). V shed 1 base and J shed 5 bases, with 12 bases lying between them. Here the CDR3 reads CATSRAPVRDQPQHF. CDR3 nucleotides: TGTGCCACCAGCAGAGCTCCTGTCAGAGATCAGCCCCAGCATTTT. Using reference TRBV15 and TRBJ1-5 for the parts outside the CDR3, the full variable domain is DAMVIQNPRYQVTQFGKPVTLSCSQTLNHNVMYWYQQKSSQAPKLLFHYYDKDFNNEADTPDNFQSRRPNTSFCFLDIRSPGLGDTAMYLCATSRAPVRDQPQHFGDGTRLSIL.

The J gene is TRBJ2-2, the V gene TRBV18; maybe TRBD2 (7 bases). Germline V gives CDR1 KGHSH, CDR2 LQKENI. The V and J ends lost 2 bases and 7 bases respectively, with 11 bases between them. There are 14 residues in the CDR3. The CDR3 loop is CASSPVGGLGELFF. The CDR3 nucleotides are TGTGCCAGCTCACCAGTCGGGGGGCTCGGGGAGCTGTTTTTT.

This clone has a handful of counts. The chain uses TRBV10-3 and TRBJ1-2; no definite D call. V dropped 4 bases and J dropped 3 bases, with 6 bases sitting between them. The CDR3 runs 12 residues. Germline V gives CDR1 ENHRY, CDR2 SYGVKD. CDR3 residues: CAISVGDYGYTF. Here the CDR3 DNA reads TGTGCCATCAGTGTCGGGGACTATGGCTACACCTTC.

For the CDR3, the DNA is TGTGCCACCAGCAGAGGAGGGGGCGAAGATACGCAGTATTTT. Translated, it gives CATSRGGGEDTQYF. The rearrangement links TRBV15 to TRBJ2-3, with TRBD1 matching over 7 bases. Losses at the gene ends were 1 base for V and 5 bases for J; bases not matched to a gene: 3. The germline V gene encodes CDR1 LNHNV and CDR2 YYDKDF (reference sequence). This CDR3 region has 14 residues.

The chain has TRBV5-1 and TRBJ1-2; D ambiguous. Germline assignment: CDR1 SGHRS and CDR2 YFSETQ. The V gene lost 0 bases and the J gene lost 0 bases, with 9 bases spanning the gap. The CDR3 loop spans 15 amino acids. The CDR3 coding sequence is TGCGCCAGCAGCTTGGGGGCTGGAGCTAACTATGGCTACACCTTC. Translation: CASSLGAGANYGYTF.

The V gene is TRBV28, the J gene TRBJ2-1; the D gene is possibly TRBD1 (6 bases). This CDR3 is 15 amino acids long. Germline V CDR1 and CDR2: MDHEN, SYDVKM. The V and J ends lost 6 bases and 7 bases respectively, with 19 bases between them. CDR3 sequence (DNA): TGTGCCAGCAGGGCGAACAGGGATTTAGGGAATGAGCAGTTCTTC. It encodes CASRANRDLGNEQFF.